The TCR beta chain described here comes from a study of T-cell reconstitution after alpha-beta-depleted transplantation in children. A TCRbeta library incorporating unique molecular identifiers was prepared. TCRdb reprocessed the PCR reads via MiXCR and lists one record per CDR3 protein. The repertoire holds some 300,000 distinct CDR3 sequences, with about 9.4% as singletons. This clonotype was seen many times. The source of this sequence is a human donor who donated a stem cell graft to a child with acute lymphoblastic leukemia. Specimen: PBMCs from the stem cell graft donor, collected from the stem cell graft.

CDR3 coding DNA: TGCGCCAGCAGCCAAGATCAAAGGGATGGCTACACCTTC. This translates into CASSQDQRDGYTF. J is TRBJ1-2 and V is TRBV4-3; D gene uncertain. Germline assignment: CDR1 LGHNA and CDR2 YSLEER. The CDR3 has 13 residues. Trimming took off 0 bases at V and 6 bases at J, with 8 bases between the two ends.